The 14 T cell receptor beta chains below come from one sample, sequenced in a study of vaccination effects on CD4 cells after COVID-19. Sequencing followed a ViraFEST assay step that expanded antigen-specific CD4+ T cells with viral peptide pools. The culture ran for 10 days before CD4+ T cells were isolated. The person's infection with SARS-CoV-2, confirmed by PCR, took place between March and December 2020. Their antigens are not known. Clones were read by immunoSEQ multiplex PCR, and TCRdb kept only the in-frame ones, dropping some. The data hold 20,000 to 30,000 clones, with 75% to 80% observed a single time. The sample here was CD4+ T cells from PBMCs cultured with HCoV-NL63 spike peptides, taken before COVID-19 vaccination. The receptors here all came from a human donor who had a prior SARS-CoV-2 infection.

This chain uses TRBV30 with TRBJ2-3; 7 positions agree with TRBD2. Germline V gene sequence: CDR1 GTSNPN, CDR2 SVGIG (reference sequence). The trim removed 2 bases at V and 2 bases at J, leaving 10 bases unmatched. The CDR3 spans 16 residues. CDR3 in amino acids: CAWSHRSGAVTDTQYF. CDR3 nucleotides: TGTGCCTGGAGTCACAGGAGCGGGGCTGTCACAGATACGCAGTATTTT.

V is TRBV11-2 and J is TRBJ2-7; 13 nucleotides agree with TRBD2. V gave up 1 base and J gave up 5 bases; unmatched junction bases: 8. CDR1 and CDR2 (germline): SGHAT, FQNNGV. CDR3 length: 17 amino acids. The CDR3 loop reads CASSLVTSGRIGDEQYF. The CDR3 region has the DNA TGTGCCAGCAGCTTAGTGACTAGCGGGAGGATTGGGGACGAGCAGTACTTC.

This chain connects TRBV4-3 to TRBJ2-1, with D uncertain. V was cut by 0 bases and J by 9 bases, with 9 bases left in between. Germline V gene sequence: CDR1 LGHNA, CDR2 YSLEER. CDR3 length equals 13 residues. The CDR3 DNA reads TGCGCCAGCAGCCAAGAGTCCCCCGGTGAGCAGTTCTTC. This sequence encodes CASSQESPGEQFF.

J is TRBJ2-2 and V is TRBV10-3; no definite D call. CDR1 ENHRY and CDR2 SYGVKD come from the germline V gene. This CDR3 comprises 14 residues. The germline V and J ends were trimmed by 7 bases and 5 bases, with 14 bases remaining between them. CDR3 sequence (DNA): TGTGCCATCACTTCTTGGTTCGGGACCGGGGAGCTGTTTTTT. Protein product: CAITSWFGTGELFF.

The chain uses TRBV6-6 and TRBJ2-3; unclear D gene. This CDR3 is built from 13 residues. With 6 bases removed from V and 2 bases from J, the gap between germline ends came to 9 bases. Germline-derived CDR1 and CDR2 are MNHNY and SVGAGI (reference sequence). CDR3 nucleotide sequence: TGTGCCAGCAGCTCGGATCTCACAGATACGCAGTATTTT. Amino acids: CASSSDLTDTQYF.

The V call is TRBV9, the J call TRBJ1-3; TRBD1 aligns across 9 bases. The germline V gene encodes CDR1 SGDLS and CDR2 YYNGEE. Trimming removed 4 bases from V and 2 bases from J; junction bases left unmatched: 10. CDR3 length: 17 amino acids. The CDR3 reads CASSPGQGMAAGNTIYF. The CDR3 DNA reads as TGTGCCAGCAGCCCGGGACAGGGAATGGCTGCTGGAAACACCATATATTTT. Looking up the rest from reference TRBV9 and TRBJ1-3 gives the full variable domain: DSGVTQTPKHLITATGQRVTLRCSPRSGDLSVYWYQQSLDQGLQFLIQYYNGEERAKGNILERFSAQQFPDLHSELNLSSLELGDSALYFCASSPGQGMAAGNTIYFGEGSWLTVV.

The rearrangement uses TRBV30 and TRBJ1-2; D unresolved. The CDR3 is made up of 12 amino acids. Trimming shortened V by 3 bases and J by 8 bases, and 13 bases separated the two germline ends. Per germline, CDR1 GTSNPN and CDR2 SVGIG (reference sequence). CDR3 sequence: CAWSAPVEGYTF. The CDR3 region has the DNA TGTGCCTGGAGCGCGCCCGTAGAGGGCTACACCTTC.

The rearrangement links TRBV7-2 to TRBJ1-2, with 9 bases fitting TRBD1. This CDR3 spans 14 amino acids. Germline V gives CDR1 SGHTA, CDR2 FQGNSA. V shed 7 bases and J 4 bases; nucleotides not matched to a gene: 7. The CDR3 bases are TGTGCCAGCACCGGACAGGGGCTCAGCTATGGCTACACCTTC. Protein product: CASTGQGLSYGYTF.

The table lists this clone with a few counts. This rearrangement joins TRBV6-4 to TRBJ2-1, with TRBD2 matching 11 bases. Germline V gene sequence: CDR1 MRHNA, CDR2 SNTAGT. The trim removed 3 bases at V and 7 bases at J, leaving 5 bases unmatched. The CDR3 consists of 15 residues. CDR3 residues: CASSELAGAGNEQFF. CDR3 nucleotides: TGTGCCAGCAGTGAACTAGCGGGAGCAGGAAATGAGCAGTTCTTC.

The chain combines TRBV5-1 with TRBJ2-1; 9 bases agree with TRBD2. This CDR3 is 15 amino acids long. The ends lost 5 bases at V and 4 bases at J; junction bases unmatched: 7. The germline V gene has CDR1 SGHRS and CDR2 YFSETQ. The CDR3 protein is CASRVESGGYNEQFF. The CDR3 nucleotides are TGCGCCAGCAGGGTGGAGAGCGGGGGGTACAATGAGCAGTTCTTC.

This clone was picked up a small number of times. The chain is built from TRBV4-1 and TRBJ1-2; 8 bases align to TRBD1. CDR1 and CDR2 (germline): MGHRA, YSYEKL. The V gene end was trimmed by 1 base and the J gene end by 4 bases; junction bases not matched to a gene: 8. The CDR3 length is 16 residues. The chain's CDR3 is CASSQVGTGTGYGYTF. CDR3 bases: TGCGCCAGCAGCCAAGTAGGAACCGGGACAGGCTATGGCTACACCTTC.

Regarding this clone: Compared with germline, one end of the junction differs, possibly owing to a read error. The chain uses TRBV28 and TRBJ2-7, with D hard to call. Germline V gene lookup returns CDR1 MDHEN and CDR2 SYDVKM. CDR3 length equals 12 residues. The CDR3 nucleotides are TGTGCCAGCAGTTTACAGTCCACCGATTTGGCCTTC. This gives the protein CASSLQSTDLAF. Using reference TRBV28 and TRBJ2-7 for the parts outside the CDR3, the full variable domain is DVKVTQSSRYLVKRTGEKVFLECVQDMDHENMFWYRQDPGLGLRLIYFSYDVKMKEKGDIPEGYSVSREKKERFSLILESASTNQTSMYLCASSLQSTDLAFGPGTRLTVT.

The rearrangement uses TRBV4-3 and TRBJ2-1; 8 nucleotides match TRBD2. CDR3 length: 16 amino acids. Per germline, CDR1 LGHNA and CDR2 YSLEER. The V and J ends lost 4 bases and 9 bases, in that order; junction bases with no gene match: 14. CDR3 nucleotides: TGCGCCAGCAGCCCGCAAACCCCCGGGACTAGTGGTGAGCAGTTCTTC. It codes for CASSPQTPGTSGEQFF.

This clone appeared a few times. V gene TRBV19 combines with J gene TRBJ1-4; perhaps TRBD1 as D (5 bases). Germline CDR1 reads LNHDA; CDR2 reads SQIVND (reference sequence). CDR3 length: 11 amino acids. V was cut by 8 bases and J by 11 bases, with 12 bases left in between. CDR3 DNA: TGTGCCAGTTTTCAGGGTTGGAAACTGTTTTTT. This codes for CASFQGWKLFF.